The entry below describes one T cell receptor (beta chain). The antigen remains undetermined. TCRdb's table, derived via immunoSEQ multiplex PCR, lists solely in-frame clones and lacks some. The sample has nearly 25,000 clones, 60% to 80% seen once. Exposure to brentuximab vedotin varied, and each patient had relapsed following autologous stem cell transplantation. The CDR3 spans 14 residues. V dropped 3 bases and J dropped 3; count of bases not matched to a gene: 3. CDR1 is SGHAT and CDR2 is FQNNGV in the germline V gene. The record originates from a study of PD-1 blockade in classical Hodgkin lymphoma. Study-wide results and limits: A reduction in baseline TCR diversity was reportedly seen in newly diagnosed patients relative to healthy donors. It was among complete responders that baseline diversity resembled that of newly diagnosed patients.

The V gene is TRBV11-2, the J gene TRBJ2-7, with TRBD1 identical over 9 bases. The TCR sequence derives from a human donor with classical Hodgkin lymphoma. The sequencing used peripheral blood mononuclear cells (PBMCs), collected at baseline. The CDR3 spells CASSLGQGVYEQYF. The DNA of the CDR3 is TGTGCCAGCAGCTTGGGACAGGGAGTCTACGAGCAGTACTTC.